A selection of T cell receptor beta chains follows, all from one sample in a study of T cell clonotyping in hematopoietic cell transplantation. Method: immunoSEQ multiplex PCR; TCRdb's copy keeps in-frame clones and lacks some. The sample gives about 45,000 clones, roughly 80% of which show up once; over 4.5% is in the top ten. Specimen: peripheral blood mononuclear cells, collected before stem cell transplant. These receptors all come from a man in his 60s with myelodysplastic syndrome. Some clones in this sample may be carry-over from other donors' samples. The CDR3 runs from the conserved cysteine through the conserved F or W. The D gene is left open where the match is weak. Rows give clone size only sometimes, using once, few, many, or a class for an expanded clone.

j_gene	d_gene	abundance	v_gene	CDR3nt	CDR3aa
TRBJ1-6	-	-	TRBV11-2	TGTGCCAGCAGCGGGACGGGGCTGGGCTCACCCCTCCACTTT	CASSGTGLGSPLHF
TRBJ1-2	-	-	TRBV19	TGTGCCAGTAGTATAGATGCCAGGGTCAGCTATGGCTACACCTTC	CASSIDARVSYGYTF
TRBJ2-7	TRBD1	-	TRBV7-2	TGTGCCAGCAGCCCGGGGGACAGGGGGTTCTACGAGCAGTACTTC	CASSPGDRGFYEQYF
TRBJ1-3	-	once	TRBV7-2	TGTGCCAGCAGCTTAGCTTCGCGGGCGGCTGGAAACACCATATATTTT	CASSLASRAAGNTIYF
TRBJ1-5	TRBD1	-	TRBV12-5	TGTGCTAGTGGTTCCCTGTCAGCCGGGACAGGGGGCAGGAGGAGCAATCAGCCCCAGCATTTT	CASGSLSAGTGGRRSNQPQHF
TRBJ1-2	TRBD1	-	TRBV6-1	TGTGCCAGCAGTAGGGACAGGGGGTTTGGCTACACCTTC	CASSRDRGFGYTF
TRBJ2-4	-	-	TRBV19	TGTGCCAGTAACGGGCCAAGGGGCATTCAGTACTTC	CASNGPRGIQYF
TRBJ1-3	-	-	TRBV19	TGTGCCAGTAGTTCTTTTAAAGCTGGAAACACCATATATTTT	CASSSFKAGNTIYF
TRBJ1-3	-	-	TRBV5-1	TGCGCCAGCAGCTTGGCAGCCTCTGGAAACACCATATATTTT	CASSLAASGNTIYF
TRBJ2-1	-	-	TRBV4-3	TGCGCCAGCAGCCAAGACAGGGCCCAATCCTATGAGCAGTTCTTC	CASSQDRAQSYEQFF
TRBJ1-6	-	-	TRBV7-2	TGTGCCAGCAGCTCCCTGTCCAGGGGCTCCTATAATTCACCCCTCCACTTT	CASSSLSRGSYNSPLHF
TRBJ1-2	-	-	TRBV30	TGTGCCTGGAGTGGGTACTATGGCTACACCTTC	CAWSGYYGYTF
TRBJ1-1	TRBD1	-	TRBV6-6	TGTGCCAGCAAGAGAGGTACAGGGGGCAGTGGCACTGAAGCTTTCTTT	CASKRGTGGSGTEAFF
TRBJ2-7	-	-	TRBV6-5	TGTGCCAGCAGTTACTCGAAACAGGCCTACGAGCAGTACTTC	CASSYSKQAYEQYF
TRBJ1-3	-	few	TRBV14	TGTGCCAGCAGCCAGGGCTCGGTCTCTGGAAACACCATATATTTT	CASSQGSVSGNTIYF
TRBJ1-4	-	-	TRBV2	TGTGCCAGCAGGAAGGGGGGATGGAATGAAAAACTGTTTTTT	CASRKGGWNEKLFF
TRBJ2-7	-	-	TRBV28	TGTGCCAGCAGCACAGGGCTCTACGAGCAGTACTTC	CASSTGLYEQYF
TRBJ2-3	-	-	TRBV20-1	TGCAGTGGGCGGATCACAGATACGCAGTATTTT	CSGRITDTQYF
TRBJ2-7	-	-	TRBV7-3	TGTGCCAGCAGCTTATCCTTCCCCAGGGACGAGCAGTACTTC	CASSLSFPRDEQYF
TRBJ2-3	-	-	TRBV7-2	TGTGCCAGCAGCTTAGGTCTAGCGTACACAGATACGCAGTATTTT	CASSLGLAYTDTQYF
TRBJ2-1	-	-	TRBV11-2	TGTGCCAGCAGCTTAGGGTCGGGGCCATCGCGCAATGAGCAGTTCTTC	CASSLGSGPSRNEQFF
TRBJ2-7	-	-	TRBV5-1	TGCGCCAGCAGCTTTCGGGGTATGGACGAGCAGTACTTC	CASSFRGMDEQYF
TRBJ2-5	TRBD1	-	TRBV7-6	TGTGCCAGCAGCCGCCTAGACAGGGTGGGAGAGACCCAGTACTTC	CASSRLDRVGETQYF
TRBJ1-6	-	-	TRBV5-1	TGCGCCAGCAGCTTAACAGTGCTGAATTCACCCCTCCACTTT	CASSLTVLNSPLHF
TRBJ2-5	TRBD1	-	TRBV5-1	TGCGCCAGCAGCGAAGCTAAAATACAGGGGGCGGCAGAGACCCAGTACTTC	CASSEAKIQGAAETQYF
TRBJ2-7	-	-	TRBV25-1	TGTGCCAGCAGTGAACCCGGGACCTACGAGCAGTACTTC	CASSEPGTYEQYF
TRBJ1-2	-	-	TRBV7-2	TGTGCCAGCAGCCCAGACAACTATGGCTACACCTTC	CASSPDNYGYTF
TRBJ2-3	-	once	TRBV19	TGTGCCAGTAAGCCCTCCTCCACAGATACGCAGTATTTT	CASKPSSTDTQYF
TRBJ1-2	-	-	TRBV7-9	TGTGCCAGCAGCTTAGCGGCCGATTATGGCTACACCTTC	CASSLAADYGYTF
TRBJ2-7	TRBD1	-	TRBV7-9	TGTGCCAGCAGCTGGACAGGGGGCACCTACGAGCAGTACTTC	CASSWTGGTYEQYF
TRBJ1-4	-	-	TRBV9	TGTGCCAGCAGCGTACGGCCAGGGAGAGGGTCTAATGAAAAACTGTTTTTT	CASSVRPGRGSNEKLFF
TRBJ1-3	-	-	TRBV28	TGTGCCAGCAGTTTGCGGGGAAACACCATATATTTT	CASSLRGNTIYF
TRBJ2-3	TRBD2	-	TRBV4-3	TGCGCCAGCAGCCAAGGCGGGGGAGGCGGTACGCAGTATTTT	CASSQGGGGGTQYF
TRBJ1-2	-	-	TRBV4-1	TGCGCCAGCAGCCAAGAGGCTACGGTCGTTGGCTACACCTTC	CASSQEATVVGYTF
TRBJ1-6	-	-	TRBV30	TGTGCCTGGAGTGGACCGGATAATTCACCCCTCCACTTT	CAWSGPDNSPLHF
TRBJ2-1	TRBD1	-	TRBV9	TGTGCCAGCAGTCGTAGGGGACAGGACAATGAGCAGTTCTTC	CASSRRGQDNEQFF
TRBJ1-5	TRBD1	-	TRBV4-1	TGCGCCAGCAGCCAAGGGGGGTTTGGGGACAGGGTTTATCAGCCCCAGCATTTT	CASSQGGFGDRVYQPQHF
TRBJ1-1	-	few	TRBV6-5	TGTGCCAGCACTAAGACACCGAACACTGAAGCTTTCTTT	CASTKTPNTEAFF
TRBJ2-2	TRBD2	-	TRBV7-9	TGTGCCATCGGACTAGCGGCCACCGGGGAGCTGTTTTTT	CAIGLAATGELFF
TRBJ1-2	-	-	TRBV4-3	TGCGCCAGCAGCCAAGACAATCCGGGCGACAAGACCTATGGCTACACCTTC	CASSQDNPGDKTYGYTF
TRBJ2-7	-	-	TRBV5-1	TGCGCCAGCAGCTTAAGGGTCTCCTACGAGCAGTACTTC	CASSLRVSYEQYF
TRBJ2-7	-	-	TRBV19	TGTGCCAGTAGTATAGACGGCAGGGCTGCCGGACACTACGAGCAGTACTTC	CASSIDGRAAGHYEQYF
TRBJ2-7	-	-	TRBV6-6	TGTGCCAGCAGCAGTTTGCGGGGAGTATCCGAGCAGTACTTC	CASSSLRGVSEQYF
TRBJ2-2	-	-	TRBV6-1	TGTGCCAGCCGGATCAGGGAAACCGGGGAGCTGTTTTTT	CASRIRETGELFF
TRBJ1-1	-	-	TRBV7-9	TGTGCCCTGCAAGGAGGCAGAGGTGAAGCTTTCTTT	CALQGGRGEAFF
TRBJ1-6	-	-	TRBV7-9	TGTGCCAGCAGCTCGGGGATTGATTCACCCCTCCACTTT	CASSSGIDSPLHF